This TCR beta chain came from a study of T-cell memory formation after mild COVID-19. Whole-study results and caveats: Second-wave clones reaching peak frequency on day 37 lacked confirmed SARS-CoV-2 specificity. Mainly in CM and EM were contracting CD4+ clones; CD8+ were in EMRA.

The V and J ends lost 6 bases and 9 bases, in that order; junction bases with no gene match: 9. Looked up from germline, CDR1 is MDHEN and CDR2 is SYDVKM. The CDR3 has 14 residues. In its sample, this clonotype was seen many times. The antigen is unknown. TCRdb fed the 5' RACE reads into MiXCR, producing one record per CDR3 protein. The table lists 200,000 to 300,000 distinct CDR3 sequences, just over 15% of them singletons. V usage is TRBV28 and J usage is TRBJ2-1; 9 bases are a match to TRBD1. The origin of this receptor is an adult woman who had mild COVID-19 (a few samples of this study predate the infection). Cell type and time point are not known. The sequencing sample was made of PBMCs or a T cell subset sorted from them (not recorded which). The CDR3 nucleotides are TGTGCCAGCAGGGGACAGGGATTGTCCCCTGAGCAGTTCTTC. Its translation is CASRGQGLSPEQFF. The whole variable domain, remainder taken from reference TRBV28 and TRBJ2-1, is DVKVTQSSRYLVKRTGEKVFLECVQDMDHENMFWYRQDPGLGLRLIYFSYDVKMKEKGDIPEGYSVSREKKERFSLILESASTNQTSMYLCASRGQGLSPEQFFGPGTRLTVL.